Here is one T cell receptor (beta chain) with its context. The data were obtained in a study of shared T cell receptors in the human thymus. Clones were read by immunoSEQ multiplex PCR, and TCRdb kept only the in-frame ones, dropping some. This sample has about 660,000 clones, with 85% to 90% found just once. Trimming took 3 bases from V and 3 from J; bases not matched to a gene: 4. The CDR3 extends over 15 amino acids. The V gene's germline CDR1 is KGHSH and CDR2 LQKENI. These same data were also listed under a study on human thymus T cells. That study adds: The thymus tissue came from resections taken during corrective heart surgery.

The receptor was derived from a boy younger than two with a congenital heart defect. Sequenced sample: thymocytes. This chain joins TRBV18 and TRBJ2-3, with TRBD1 identical over 9 bases. The CDR3, as DNA: TGTGCCAGCTCACCCGGGACAGGGACGACAGATACGCAGTATTTT. It yields the protein CASSPGTGTTDTQYF.